A selection of T cell receptor beta chains follows, all from one sample in a study of T-cell memory formation after mild COVID-19. A single record per CDR3 protein comes from TCRdb applying MiXCR to the 5' RACE reads. The profile shows roughly 620,000 distinct CDR3 sequences, 18% of them singletons. The sample was PBMCs or a T cell subset sorted from them (not recorded which). The receptors shown here come from an adult woman who had mild COVID-19 (a few samples of this study predate the infection). Cell type and time point are not known. Each CDR3 is given without its conserved first and last residue.

J gene: TRBJ2-7
CDR3 length: 13
V gene: TRBV29-1
CDR3 protein: SVEDSAGVSYEQY

J gene: TRBJ2-7
CDR3 length: 13
V gene: TRBV18
CDR3 protein: ASSPNPQGSYEQY

J gene: TRBJ1-1
CDR3 length: 14
V gene: TRBV11-2
CDR3 protein: ASSPIRGGVNTEAF

J gene: TRBJ2-5
CDR3 length: 10
V gene: TRBV5-1
CDR3 protein: ASSTGRETQY

J gene: TRBJ1-2
CDR3 length: 11
V gene: TRBV5-1
CDR3 protein: ASSPGESYGYT

J gene: TRBJ2-7
CDR3 length: 10
V gene: TRBV6-5
CDR3 protein: ASSTGGREQY

J gene: TRBJ2-7
CDR3 length: 13
V gene: TRBV6-5
CDR3 protein: ASGILAGSMREQY

J gene: TRBJ2-3
CDR3 length: 14
V gene: TRBV12-3/TRBV12-4
CDR3 protein: ASSNQGQRYTDTQY

J gene: TRBJ2-1
CDR3 length: 14
V gene: TRBV24-1
CDR3 protein: ATSDLGQASYNEQF

J gene: TRBJ2-3
CDR3 length: 10
V gene: TRBV20-1
CDR3 protein: SGYRGMDTQY

J gene: TRBJ2-2
CDR3 length: 13
V gene: TRBV4-1
CDR3 protein: ASNKLASNTGELF

J gene: TRBJ2-1
CDR3 length: 14
V gene: TRBV5-1
CDR3 protein: ASSPGTSGAYNEQF

J gene: TRBJ1-2
CDR3 length: 11
V gene: TRBV27
CDR3 protein: ASSTGGFYGYT

J gene: TRBJ1-1
CDR3 length: 13
V gene: TRBV6-2/TRBV6-3
CDR3 protein: ASSKGGRFYTEAF

J gene: TRBJ2-1
CDR3 length: 13
V gene: TRBV7-9
CDR3 protein: ASSFGGRFYNEQF

J gene: TRBJ2-5
CDR3 length: 14
V gene: TRBV7-9
CDR3 protein: ASSSPEASGEETQY

J gene: TRBJ2-7
CDR3 length: 10
V gene: TRBV25-1
CDR3 protein: ASSVQGSEQY

J gene: TRBJ2-3
CDR3 length: 13
V gene: TRBV30
CDR3 protein: AWRFSGRAGDTQY

J gene: TRBJ2-7
CDR3 length: 6
V gene: TRBV29-1
CDR3 protein: SVPGGY

J gene: TRBJ1-5
CDR3 length: 13
V gene: TRBV20-1
CDR3 protein: SATSGGHGNQPQH

J gene: TRBJ2-7
CDR3 length: 11
V gene: TRBV6-2/TRBV6-3
CDR3 protein: ATAAAAPVEQY

J gene: TRBJ1-6
CDR3 length: 14
V gene: TRBV11-3
CDR3 protein: ASSLGPTAGNSPLH

J gene: TRBJ1-5
CDR3 length: 15
V gene: TRBV7-8
CDR3 protein: ASSLRSGTIGNQPQH

J gene: TRBJ2-5
CDR3 length: 13
V gene: TRBV7-8
CDR3 protein: ASRRRGRVQETQY

J gene: TRBJ2-7
CDR3 length: 12
V gene: TRBV6-5
CDR3 protein: ASSYRLAGYEQY

J gene: TRBJ2-1
CDR3 length: 14
V gene: TRBV9
CDR3 protein: ASSVAGRASYNEQF

J gene: TRBJ1-5
CDR3 length: 15
V gene: TRBV18
CDR3 protein: ASSPEATGGGNQPQH

J gene: TRBJ1-2
CDR3 length: 10
V gene: TRBV20-1
CDR3 protein: SAKMDRYGYT

J gene: TRBJ1-2
CDR3 length: 9
V gene: TRBV5-6
CDR3 protein: ASSLQYGYT

J gene: TRBJ2-7
CDR3 length: 11
V gene: TRBV11-2
CDR3 protein: ASSYGQLGKQY

J gene: TRBJ2-7
CDR3 length: 12
V gene: TRBV9
CDR3 protein: ASSVGWGLEEQY

J gene: TRBJ2-1
CDR3 length: 14
V gene: TRBV27
CDR3 protein: ASTSLSYRGYNEQF

J gene: TRBJ2-3
CDR3 length: 17
V gene: TRBV20-1
CDR3 protein: SADVGTSGMSGGTDTQY

J gene: TRBJ1-6
CDR3 length: 13
V gene: TRBV5-1
CDR3 protein: ASSFSDQNNSPLH

J gene: TRBJ2-7
CDR3 length: 11
V gene: TRBV19
CDR3 protein: ASSMGPPDEQY

J gene: TRBJ2-3
CDR3 length: 13
V gene: TRBV6-4
CDR3 protein: ASSDVLGGTDTQY

J gene: TRBJ2-7
CDR3 length: 14
V gene: TRBV4-3
CDR3 protein: ASSQDLAGFSYEQY

J gene: TRBJ2-2
CDR3 length: 10
V gene: TRBV12-3/TRBV12-4
CDR3 protein: ASSYYTGELF

J gene: TRBJ1-1
CDR3 length: 12
V gene: TRBV6-6
CDR3 protein: ASSHPAGNTEAF

J gene: TRBJ2-7
CDR3 length: 14
V gene: TRBV12-3/TRBV12-4
CDR3 protein: ASSRLRLAGTYEQY

J gene: TRBJ2-1
CDR3 length: 14
V gene: TRBV30
CDR3 protein: AWNRFRGGPYNEQF

J gene: TRBJ2-5
CDR3 length: 13
V gene: TRBV2
CDR3 protein: ASTERLAGERTQY

J gene: TRBJ2-3
CDR3 length: 12
V gene: TRBV6-1
CDR3 protein: ASNWIVLLDTQY

J gene: TRBJ1-6
CDR3 length: 11
V gene: TRBV20-1
CDR3 protein: SAMTGGNSPLH

J gene: TRBJ1-1
CDR3 length: 12
V gene: TRBV5-6
CDR3 protein: ASSLEDKYTEAF

J gene: TRBJ1-1
CDR3 length: 12
V gene: TRBV4-1
CDR3 protein: ASSPEGHYTEAF

J gene: TRBJ1-3
CDR3 length: 11
V gene: TRBV5-1
CDR3 protein: ASRTGDGNTIY